This TCR beta chain was recorded in a study of blood T cell repertoires in COVID-19. The wider study: Sites across the United States, Italy and Spain contributed samples from acute and convalescent COVID-19. Sources were T cells, B-cell-depleted T cells, or PBMCs; the material itself was cDNA or gDNA.

Trimming removed 0 bases from V and 6 bases from J, with 14 bases in between. The CDR3 consists of 15 residues. CDR1 and CDR2 from the germline V gene are MNHEY and SVGAGI. In the original analysis: Counts of nucleated cells, estimated from reference gene primer amplification, were obtained. Clones were read by immunoSEQ multiplex PCR, and TCRdb kept only the in-frame ones, dropping some. V, J and clone size are taken as reported in that table, and D and trimming were inferred from the DNA itself. The table records some 210,000 clones, about 89% of them present only once. J is TRBJ1-2 and V is TRBV6-5; no clear D. The source of this sequence is a man aged 60 to 75 who had recovered from COVID-19. The sequenced sample consisted of peripheral blood. The CDR3 spells CASSYSIWTENGYTF. For the CDR3, the DNA is TGTGCCAGCAGTTACTCGATCTGGACTGAAAATGGCTACACCTTC.